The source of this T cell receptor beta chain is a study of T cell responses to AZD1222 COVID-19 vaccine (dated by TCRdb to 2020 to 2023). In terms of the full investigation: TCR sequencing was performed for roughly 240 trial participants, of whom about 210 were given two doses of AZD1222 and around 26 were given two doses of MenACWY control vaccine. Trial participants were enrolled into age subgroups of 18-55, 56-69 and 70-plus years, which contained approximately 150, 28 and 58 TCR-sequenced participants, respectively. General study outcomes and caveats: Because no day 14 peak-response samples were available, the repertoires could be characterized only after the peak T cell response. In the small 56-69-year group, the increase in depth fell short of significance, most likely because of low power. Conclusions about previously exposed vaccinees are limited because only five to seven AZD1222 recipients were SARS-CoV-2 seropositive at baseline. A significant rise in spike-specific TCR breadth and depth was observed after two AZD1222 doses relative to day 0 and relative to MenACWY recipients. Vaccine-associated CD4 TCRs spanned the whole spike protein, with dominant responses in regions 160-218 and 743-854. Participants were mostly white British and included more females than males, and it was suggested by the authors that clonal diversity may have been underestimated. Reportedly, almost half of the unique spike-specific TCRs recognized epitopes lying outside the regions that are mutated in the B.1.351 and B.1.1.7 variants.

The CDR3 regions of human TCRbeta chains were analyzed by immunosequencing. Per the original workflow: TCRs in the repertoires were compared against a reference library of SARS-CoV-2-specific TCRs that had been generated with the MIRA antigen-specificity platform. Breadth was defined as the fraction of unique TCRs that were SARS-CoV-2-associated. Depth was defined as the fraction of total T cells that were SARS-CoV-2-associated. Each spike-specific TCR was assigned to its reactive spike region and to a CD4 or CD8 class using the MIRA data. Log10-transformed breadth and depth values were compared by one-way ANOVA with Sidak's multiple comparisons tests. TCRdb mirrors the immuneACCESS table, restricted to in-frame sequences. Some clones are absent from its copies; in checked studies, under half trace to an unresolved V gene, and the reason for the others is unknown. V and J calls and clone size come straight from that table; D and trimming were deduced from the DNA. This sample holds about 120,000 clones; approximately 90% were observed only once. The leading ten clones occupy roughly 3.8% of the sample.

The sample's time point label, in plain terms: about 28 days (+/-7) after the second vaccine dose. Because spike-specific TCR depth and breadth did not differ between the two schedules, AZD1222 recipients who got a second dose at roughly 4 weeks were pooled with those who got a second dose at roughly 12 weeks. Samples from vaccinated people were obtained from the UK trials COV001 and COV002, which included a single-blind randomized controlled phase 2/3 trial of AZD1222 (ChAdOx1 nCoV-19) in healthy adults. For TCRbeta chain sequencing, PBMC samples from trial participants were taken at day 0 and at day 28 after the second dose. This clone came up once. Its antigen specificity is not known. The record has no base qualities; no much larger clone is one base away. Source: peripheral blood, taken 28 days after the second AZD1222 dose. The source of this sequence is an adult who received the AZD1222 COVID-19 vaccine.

The CDR3 reads as follows: CASSPLAGGVDEQFF. The DNA sequence reads TGTGCCAGCAGCCCACTAGCGGGAGGGGTAGATGAGCAGTTCTTC. The chain couples TRBV2 to TRBJ2-1, and 13 bases in between align with TRBD2. The CDR3 sequence holds 15 residues, the cysteine and phenylalanine included. The entry retains the CDR3 DNA only, 45 bases that are in frame from base 1. Clipping removes 6 bases from V and 8 bases from J, with 7 as the unmatched junction base count. The germline V gene provides CDR1 SNHLY and CDR2 FYNNEI. Outside the CDR3, residues come from the reference TRBV2 and TRBJ2-1 proteins, so the full variable domain is: EPEVTQTPSHQVTQMGQEVILRCVPISNHLYFYWYRQILGQKVEFLVSFYNNEISEKSEIFDDQFSVERPDGSNFTLKIRSTKLEDSAMYFCASSPLAGGVDEQFFGPGTRLTVL.